This TCR beta chain was sequenced during a study of T cells in Graves' hyperthyroidism and ophthalmopathy. Findings of the study overall: Ophthalmopathy stood apart from stable hyperthyroidism in a 13 V-J model.

TCR beta CDR3 sequences were amplified from RNA transcripts. Initially, a first-round RT-PCR of the TCR CDR3 employed the HTBI primer set. TCRdb called the multiplex PCR reads again in MiXCR, with one record for every CDR3 protein. This table holds 560,000 or so distinct CDR3 sequences, about 43% found once. The hyperthyroidism patients had all been newly diagnosed, and their disease duration was under 2 months. Their ages ranged from 18 to 65 years. Diagnoses rested on clinical symptoms, serum thyroxine and TRAb, thyroid ultrasound and orbital computed tomography. Germline V gene sequence: CDR1 SNHLY, CDR2 FYNNEI. Losses at the gene ends were 2 bases for V and 5 bases for J; bases not matched to a gene: 8. CDR3 length: 15 amino acids. Many counts were recorded for this clonotype. Its antigen is undetermined.

The chain joins TRBV2 to TRBJ1-2; 7 bases align to TRBD1. The sequence came from a woman aged 18-35 years with Graves' hyperthyroidism. The sequenced sample was peripheral blood or thyroid tissue (not recorded which). This chain's CDR3 is CASSEPQGQTYGYTF. The CDR3 nucleotides are TGTGCCAGCAGTGAACCGCAGGGACAGACATATGGCTACACCTTC.